This TCR beta chain was sequenced during a study of CD8 T cells in ankylosing spondylitis. Study observations and caveats: Reportedly, disease-linked clones are significantly enriched in ankylosing spondylitis patients' matched synovial fluid. Earlier studies detected some motif variants in reactive arthritis synovial fluid and blood. Clones linked to the disease showed a CD8+ phenotype. They occurred at relatively low frequencies in peripheral blood. Blood of patients with ankylosing spondylitis appeared to be characterized by a TCR beta motif of about 8 highly homologous variants.

In regard to this clonotype: Its antigen remains unidentified.

Quantitative 5'-RACE was performed with molecular barcodes, and it yielded the TCR beta libraries. MiXCR, run by TCRdb on the 5' RACE reads, gives a single entry per CDR3 protein. The sample shows about 440,000 distinct CDR3 sequences, 15% to 20% of them seen only once. Trimming removed 3 bases from V and 8 bases from J, with 13 bases in between. The CDR3 consists of 13 residues. In germline, CDR1 is SGHNT, CDR2 YENEEA. The sequenced sample consisted of blood, either unsorted or a sorted T cell fraction (not recorded which). The source of this sequence is a male donor with ankylosing spondylitis. J is TRBJ1-2 and V is TRBV11-3; D is unclear. CDR3 loop: CASSFEKAQGYTF. DNA for the CDR3: TGTGCCAGCAGCTTTGAAAAGGCCCAGGGCTACACCTTC.